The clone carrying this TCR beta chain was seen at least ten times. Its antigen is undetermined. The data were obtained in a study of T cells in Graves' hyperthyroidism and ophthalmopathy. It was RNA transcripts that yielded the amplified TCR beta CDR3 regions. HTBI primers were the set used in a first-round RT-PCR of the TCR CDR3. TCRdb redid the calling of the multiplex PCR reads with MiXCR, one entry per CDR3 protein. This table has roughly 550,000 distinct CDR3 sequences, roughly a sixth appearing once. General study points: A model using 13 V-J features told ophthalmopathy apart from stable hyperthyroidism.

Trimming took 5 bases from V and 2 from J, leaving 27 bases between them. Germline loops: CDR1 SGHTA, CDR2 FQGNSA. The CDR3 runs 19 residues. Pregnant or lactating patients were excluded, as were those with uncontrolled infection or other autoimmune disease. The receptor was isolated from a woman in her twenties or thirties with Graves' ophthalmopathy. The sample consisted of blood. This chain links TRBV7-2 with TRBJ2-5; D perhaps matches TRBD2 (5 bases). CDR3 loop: CASSNPKVEAAEIQETQYF. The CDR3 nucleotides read TGTGCCAGCAGCAATCCAAAGGTTGAAGCGGCAGAGATACAAGAGACCCAGTACTTC. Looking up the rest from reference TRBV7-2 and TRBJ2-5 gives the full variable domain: GAGVSQSPSNKVTEKGKDVELRCDPISGHTALYWYRQSLGQGLEFLIYFQGNSAPDKSGLPSDRFSAERTGGSVSTLTIQRTQQEDSAVYLCASSNPKVEAAEIQETQYFGPGTRLLVL.